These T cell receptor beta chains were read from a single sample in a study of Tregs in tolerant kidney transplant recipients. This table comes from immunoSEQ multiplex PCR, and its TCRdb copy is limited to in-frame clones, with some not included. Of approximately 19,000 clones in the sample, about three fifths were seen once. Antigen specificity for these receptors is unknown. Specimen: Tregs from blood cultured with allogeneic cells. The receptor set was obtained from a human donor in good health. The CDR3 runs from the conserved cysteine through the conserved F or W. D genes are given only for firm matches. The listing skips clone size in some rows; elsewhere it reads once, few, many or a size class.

cdr3_nt: TGTGCCAGCAGCTTAGAGCTGGGGAGCCCTAACTATGGCTACACCTTC; cdr3_aa: CASSLELGSPNYGYTF; v_call: TRBV7-9; clone_size: medium-sized; j_call: TRBJ1-2; d_call: NA
cdr3_nt: TGTGCCAGCAGTCCCAGCGGGTCTAGCGGGGGGATTGGGACCCAGTACTTC; cdr3_aa: CASSPSGSSGGIGTQYF; v_call: TRBV28; clone_size: NA; j_call: TRBJ2-5; d_call: TRBD2
cdr3_nt: TGTGCCTGGAGTGTTCATCAGGGGGGGAATGAAAAACTGTTTTTT; cdr3_aa: CAWSVHQGGNEKLFF; v_call: TRBV30; clone_size: NA; j_call: TRBJ1-4; d_call: TRBD1
cdr3_nt: TGTGCCAGCAGTTACGGCAGGGGTCGGGCTCAGCCCCAGCATTTT; cdr3_aa: CASSYGRGRAQPQHF; v_call: TRBV6-6; clone_size: NA; j_call: TRBJ1-5; d_call: NA
cdr3_nt: TGTGCCTGGACCCTCCGGGGGGCAGATTCACCCCTCCACTTT; cdr3_aa: CAWTLRGADSPLHF; v_call: TRBV30; clone_size: NA; j_call: TRBJ1-6; d_call: NA
cdr3_nt: TGTGCCAGAAGCCTCGGACGTGCAACTAATGAAAAACTGTTTTTT; cdr3_aa: CARSLGRATNEKLFF; v_call: TRBV5-3; clone_size: NA; j_call: TRBJ1-4; d_call: NA
cdr3_nt: TGTGCCAGCAGCGGTCCCGTGGGCCTACACAATGAGCAGTTCTTC; cdr3_aa: CASSGPVGLHNEQFF; v_call: TRBV7-9; clone_size: NA; j_call: TRBJ2-1; d_call: NA
cdr3_nt: TGTGCCAGTAGTACCCTCGAGGGGAGCTCCTACAATGAGCAGTTCTTC; cdr3_aa: CASSTLEGSSYNEQFF; v_call: TRBV19; clone_size: NA; j_call: TRBJ2-1; d_call: NA
cdr3_nt: TGTGCCAGCAGCCCGGAGACTAGCGGGATTACCTACAATGAGCAGTTCTTC; cdr3_aa: CASSPETSGITYNEQFF; v_call: TRBV7-6; clone_size: NA; j_call: TRBJ2-1; d_call: TRBD2
cdr3_nt: TGTGCCACCAGCAGAGATTTAGCGGTCTCCTACAATGAGCAGTTCTTC; cdr3_aa: CATSRDLAVSYNEQFF; v_call: TRBV15; clone_size: NA; j_call: TRBJ2-1; d_call: NA
cdr3_nt: TGCAGTGCTAGACAGTTGGAAAAACTGTTTTTT; cdr3_aa: CSARQLEKLFF; v_call: TRBV20-1; clone_size: few; j_call: TRBJ1-4; d_call: NA
cdr3_nt: TGTGCCAGCAGCTTAGCCGTTATCGCGGCTAGCACAGATACGCAGTATTTT; cdr3_aa: CASSLAVIAASTDTQYF; v_call: TRBV7-9; clone_size: NA; j_call: TRBJ2-3; d_call: NA
cdr3_nt: TGTGCCAGCAGCTTGGGTGGACAGAACACCGGGGAGCTGTTTTTT; cdr3_aa: CASSLGGQNTGELFF; v_call: TRBV5-4; clone_size: few; j_call: TRBJ2-2; d_call: NA
cdr3_nt: TGTGCCAGCAGCGGGGACAGGGGGCTTGGCTACACCTTC; cdr3_aa: CASSGDRGLGYTF; v_call: TRBV2; clone_size: few; j_call: TRBJ1-2; d_call: TRBD1
cdr3_nt: TGTGCCAGCAGGTTTACAGTAAATCAGCCCCAGCATTTT; cdr3_aa: CASRFTVNQPQHF; v_call: TRBV6-1; clone_size: NA; j_call: TRBJ1-5; d_call: NA
cdr3_nt: TGTGCCAGCTTGCAGGGGGGCCCCAATCAGCCCCAGCATTTT; cdr3_aa: CASLQGGPNQPQHF; v_call: TRBV6-5; clone_size: NA; j_call: TRBJ1-5; d_call: TRBD1
cdr3_nt: TGCGCCAGTTCACAGGGGGTGAACACTGAAGCTTTCTTT; cdr3_aa: CASSQGVNTEAFF; v_call: TRBV5-1; clone_size: NA; j_call: TRBJ1-1; d_call: TRBD1